Below, 22 T cell receptor beta chains from the same sample are listed, as sequenced in a study of cytomegalovirus exposure and HLA in healthy donors. PCR involved 60 Vbeta and 13 Jbeta primers. TCRdb's copy holds only in-frame clones and misses some; the assay was immunoSEQ multiplex PCR. Of some 120,000 clones in the sample, roughly three fifths were seen once. Sequences were obtained from PBMCs. Every receptor here comes from a middle-aged woman in good health and CMV-seropositive.

The CDR3 DNA reads TGCAGCGGGGCCGGGACTAGCGATGCCGGGGAGCTGTTTTTT. Its translation: CSGAGTSDAGELFF. This rearrangement joins TRBV29-1 to TRBJ2-2, with 10 bases fitting TRBD2. CDR3 length: 14 residues. Trimming removed 7 bases from V and 6 bases from J; junction bases left unmatched: 8. Germline V gene lookup returns CDR1 SQVTM and CDR2 ANQGSEA.

The chain links TRBV13 to TRBJ2-3; 12 bases are a match to TRBD2. The CDR3 loop spans 15 amino acids. Germline CDR1 is PRHDT and CDR2 is FYEKMQ (reference sequence). The trim removed 5 bases at V and 8 bases at J, leaving 8 bases unmatched. In nucleotides, the CDR3 is TGTGCCAGCAGCCCCGGACTAGCGGGACGCGGTACGCAGTATTTT. Protein: CASSPGLAGRGTQYF.

This chain joins TRBV19 and TRBJ2-1; 7 nucleotides match TRBD2. The V gene's germline CDR1 is LNHDA and CDR2 SQIVND (reference sequence). The J segment lost 9 bases and the V segment lost 1 base, leaving 6 bases of the junction unmatched. The CDR3 length is 14 residues. In DNA form, the CDR3 reads TGTGCCAGTAGTATAGGTGGGAGGGCCAGTGAGCAGTTCTTC. As protein: CASSIGGRASEQFF.

This clone appeared a few times. The CDR3 DNA reads as TGTGCCAGCAGTTTAGCGGGATTAGCGAACACTGAAGCTTTCTTT. This sequence encodes CASSLAGLANTEAFF. The chain combines TRBV2 with TRBJ1-1; no reliable D call. Trimming left V 5 bases short and J 1 base short, with 14 bases between. The length of the CDR3 is 15 residues. Germline CDR1 reads SNHLY; CDR2 reads FYNNEI. Full variable domain (outside the CDR3, taken from reference TRBV2 and TRBJ1-1): EPEVTQTPSHQVTQMGQEVILRCVPISNHLYFYWYRQILGQKVEFLVSFYNNEISEKSEIFDDQFSVERPDGSNFTLKIRSTKLEDSAMYFCASSLAGLANTEAFFGQGTRLTVV.

The CDR3 region is CASSYRTGVGQPQHF. In DNA, the CDR3 is TGTGCCAGCAGCTACCGGACAGGGGTGGGTCAGCCCCAGCATTTT. V usage is TRBV7-2 and J usage is TRBJ1-5, with 9 bases that match TRBD1. The CDR3 runs 15 residues. Looked up from germline, CDR1 is SGHTA and CDR2 is FQGNSA. V lost 4 bases, J lost 6 bases, and 7 bases stayed unmatched.

The rearrangement joins TRBV9 to TRBJ1-3, with 7 positions matching TRBD1. J gave up 0 bases and V 0 bases, and 3 bases lay outside the gene matches. CDR1 SGDLS and CDR2 YYNGEE come from the germline V gene. The CDR3 is made up of 16 amino acids. CDR3 in amino acids: CASSVGGQASGNTIYF. CDR3 nucleotide sequence: TGTGCCAGCAGCGTAGGCGGACAGGCCTCTGGAAACACCATATATTTT.

This rearrangement joins TRBV19 to TRBJ2-2, with TRBD2 matching 11 bases. V shed 1 base and J 3 bases; nucleotides not matched to a gene: 4. The germline V gene has CDR1 LNHDA and CDR2 SQIVND (reference sequence). The CDR3 runs to 17 residues. CDR3 nucleotide sequence: TGTGCCAGTAGTATAGCCGGGACTAGCGGATACACCGGGGAGCTGTTTTTT. This codes for CASSIAGTSGYTGELFF.

The chain joins TRBV4-3 to TRBJ2-5, with TRBD2 as a possible D gene (6 bases). Deletions cut 0 bases from V and 4 bases from J, with 9 bases between. Germline loops: CDR1 LGHNA, CDR2 YSLEER. The CDR3 covers 14 residues. The CDR3 bases are TGCGCCAGCAGCCAAGACGCGGGAAGAGAGACCCAGTACTTC. As protein: CASSQDAGRETQYF.

This sequence joins TRBV6-1 and TRBJ1-6; the D is unclear. The germline V gene has CDR1 MNHNS and CDR2 SASEGT. The V end was cut by 0 bases, the J end by 7 bases, with 16 bases between. This CDR3 contains 17 residues. The CDR3 here is CASSEAVSWRRNSPLHF. The CDR3 DNA reads TGTGCCAGCAGTGAAGCTGTGAGTTGGCGGAGAAATTCACCCCTCCACTTT.

The J gene is TRBJ1-4, the V gene TRBV10-3; 10 bases map to TRBD1. CDR3 size: 14 residues. V shed 10 bases, J shed 8 bases, and the junction held 10 bases outside the gene matches. CDR1 is ENHRY, CDR2 SYGVKD, per germline. CDR3 sequence reads: CATSWGQGREKLFF. CDR3 DNA: TGTGCCACCAGCTGGGGACAGGGGCGAGAAAAACTGTTTTTT.

To note about this clone: A read error may produce the germline difference seen at one junction end. The rearrangement links TRBV5-6 to TRBJ1-2; no definite D call. Germline assignment: CDR1 SGHDT and CDR2 YYEEEE. The CDR3 contains 15 residues. This CDR3 reads CASSLRRITSYGYPF. In DNA, the CDR3 is TGTGCCAGCAGCTTGAGGAGAATTACCTCATATGGCTACCCCTTC.

This clone was counted a single time. This chain uses TRBV28 with TRBJ2-5; a possible D gene is TRBD2 (6 bases). Germline CDR1 is MDHEN and CDR2 is SYDVKM. This CDR3 is built from 17 residues. V was trimmed by 10 bases and J by 1 base, leaving 25 bases between them. Written as DNA, the CDR3 is TGTGCCACCAGAGGAGGGTTTCAGCCGAACTTCCAAGAGACCCAGTACTTC. This codes for CATRGGFQPNFQETQYF.

This clone was observed a few times. CDR3 residues: CASSPTTSGVVNEQFF. CDR3 coding DNA: TGTGCCAGCAGCCCGACGACTAGCGGAGTAGTCAATGAGCAGTTCTTC. V is TRBV4-2 and J is TRBJ2-1, with 9 bases lining up with TRBD2. The CDR3 has 16 residues. The V gene end was trimmed by 4 bases and the J gene end by 6 bases; junction bases not matched to a gene: 10. The germline V gene has CDR1 LGHNA and CDR2 YNFKEQ.

This sequence joins TRBV5-1 and TRBJ2-2, with TRBD2 identical over 8 bases. CDR3 length: 15 amino acids. The ends lost 0 bases at V and 3 bases at J; junction bases unmatched: 1. Germline-derived CDR1 and CDR2 are SGHRS and YFSETQ. The CDR3 bases are TGCGCCAGCAGCTTGGGTAGCGGGGACACCGGGGAGCTGTTTTTT. Translating it yields CASSLGSGDTGELFF.

The V and J genes are TRBV2 and TRBJ1-5; no firm D call. V shed 1 base and J shed 5 bases, with 9 bases lying between them. In germline, CDR1 is SNHLY, CDR2 FYNNEI. The CDR3 runs to 14 residues. In DNA form, the CDR3 reads TGTGCCAGCAGTGAAGTTCCCTTCGATCAGCCCCAGCATTTT. It translates to CASSEVPFDQPQHF.

The chain joins TRBV2 to TRBJ1-1; D gene ambiguous. Germline-derived CDR1 and CDR2 are SNHLY and FYNNEI. CDR3 length: 13 amino acids. V gave up 8 bases and J gave up 2 bases, with 12 bases separating them. CDR3 DNA sequence: TGTGCCAGCTTCGATTCCCTAAACACTGAAGCTTTCTTT. It translates to CASFDSLNTEAFF.

The J gene is TRBJ1-2, the V gene TRBV6-5, with D perhaps matching TRBD1 (6 bases). The germline gives CDR1 MNHEY, CDR2 SVGAGI. V was clipped by 2 bases and J by 9 bases, with 13 bases between them. The length of the CDR3 is 13 residues. The CDR3 region is CASSYGAGESYTF. The CDR3, as DNA: TGTGCCAGCAGTTACGGGGCAGGGGAGAGCTACACCTTC.

V is TRBV28 and J is TRBJ2-5; 8 bases align to TRBD2. The CDR3 contains 15 residues. CDR1 is MDHEN and CDR2 is SYDVKM in the germline V gene. V gave up 2 bases and J gave up 5 bases; unmatched junction bases: 7. Here the CDR3 DNA reads TGTGCCAGCAGTTTACCGGGAGGGCTCCTGGAGACCCAGTACTTC. This encodes CASSLPGGLLETQYF.

V and J are TRBV5-4 and TRBJ2-3, with 8 nucleotides matching TRBD2. Per the germline V gene, CDR1 is SGHNT and CDR2 is YYREEE (reference sequence). The trim removed 4 bases at V and 0 bases at J, leaving 4 bases unmatched. The CDR3 spans 15 residues. The CDR3 region is CASSPGGPSTDTQYF. The DNA of the CDR3 is TGTGCCAGCAGCCCGGGAGGGCCGAGCACAGATACGCAGTATTTT.

V usage is TRBV7-3 and J usage is TRBJ2-2; TRBD2 matches at 13 bases. This CDR3 is 17 amino acids long. V was pared by 5 bases and J by 0 bases, with 3 bases of the junction left unmatched. Germline V gene lookup returns CDR1 SGHTA and CDR2 FQGTGA. Written as DNA, the CDR3 is TGTGCCAGCAGCAAGACTAGCGGGAGGTCGAACACCGGGGAGCTGTTTTTT. It yields the protein CASSKTSGRSNTGELFF.

This chain uses TRBV27 with TRBJ2-7, with D possibly TRBD1 on 5 matching bases. Germline V gene data show CDR1 as MNHEY and CDR2 as SMNVEV (reference sequence). The CDR3 covers 15 residues. Trimming shortened V by 2 bases and J by 2 bases, and 13 bases separated the two germline ends. In nucleotides, the CDR3 is TGTGCCAGCAGTTTAAGGCAGGGTAGGGCCTACGAGCAGTACTTC. It specifies CASSLRQGRAYEQYF.

The chain links TRBV28 to TRBJ2-1; D is unresolved. V shed 2 bases and J shed 6 bases, with 5 bases lying between them. This CDR3 has 12 amino acids. Germline assignment: CDR1 MDHEN and CDR2 SYDVKM. CDR3 amino acids: CASSLPGNEQFF. CDR3 nucleotide sequence: TGTGCCAGCAGTTTACCCGGCAATGAGCAGTTCTTC.